This TCR beta chain came from a study of blood T cell repertoires in COVID-19. This table comes from immunoSEQ multiplex PCR, and its TCRdb copy is limited to in-frame clones, with some not included. The sample includes roughly 79,000 clones, around 90% of them seen just once. V dropped 6 bases and J dropped 5; count of bases not matched to a gene: 7. The CDR3 has 15 amino acids. Germline CDR1 MDHEN, CDR2 SYDVKM. Sequencing was carried out using peripheral blood. The chain combines TRBV28 with TRBJ1-5, with 10 nucleotides matching TRBD1. This receptor was taken from a woman aged 80 or older with active or convalescent COVID-19. Here the CDR3 reads CASSRPGQGHQPQHF. CDR3 DNA: TGTGCCAGCAGCCGGCCGGGACAGGGGCATCAGCCCCAGCATTTT.